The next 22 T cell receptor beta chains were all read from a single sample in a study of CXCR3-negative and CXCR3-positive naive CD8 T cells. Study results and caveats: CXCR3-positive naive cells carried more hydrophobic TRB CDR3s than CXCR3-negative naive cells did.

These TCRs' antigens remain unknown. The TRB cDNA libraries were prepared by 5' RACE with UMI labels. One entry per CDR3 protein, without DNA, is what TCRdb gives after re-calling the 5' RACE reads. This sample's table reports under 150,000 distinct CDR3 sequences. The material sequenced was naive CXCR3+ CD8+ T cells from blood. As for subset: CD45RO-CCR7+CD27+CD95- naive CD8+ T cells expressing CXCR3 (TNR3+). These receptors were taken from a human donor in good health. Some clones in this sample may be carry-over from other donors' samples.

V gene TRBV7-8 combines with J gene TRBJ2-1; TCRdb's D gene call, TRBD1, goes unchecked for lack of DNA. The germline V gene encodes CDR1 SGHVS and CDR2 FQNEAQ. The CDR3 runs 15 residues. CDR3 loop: CASSLAGGTYNEQFF.

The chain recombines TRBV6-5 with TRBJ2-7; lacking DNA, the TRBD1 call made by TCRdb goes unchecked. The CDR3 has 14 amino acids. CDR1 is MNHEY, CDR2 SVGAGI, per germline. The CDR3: CASSPLRYPNEQYF.

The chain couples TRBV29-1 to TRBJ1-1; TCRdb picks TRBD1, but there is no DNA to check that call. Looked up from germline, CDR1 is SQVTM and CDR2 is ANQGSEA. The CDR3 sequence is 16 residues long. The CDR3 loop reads CSVERWTGEANTEAFF.

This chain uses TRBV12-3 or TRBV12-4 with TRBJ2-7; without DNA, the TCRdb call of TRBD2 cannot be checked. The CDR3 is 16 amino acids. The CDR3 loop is CASSTTLAGVFSEQYF.

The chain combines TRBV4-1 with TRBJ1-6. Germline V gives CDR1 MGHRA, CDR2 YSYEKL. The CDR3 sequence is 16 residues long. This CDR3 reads CASSQFEGEGNSPLHF.

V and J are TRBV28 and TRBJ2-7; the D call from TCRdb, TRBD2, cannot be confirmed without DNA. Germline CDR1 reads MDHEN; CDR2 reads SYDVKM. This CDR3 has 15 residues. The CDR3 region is CASSVGLAGINEQYF.

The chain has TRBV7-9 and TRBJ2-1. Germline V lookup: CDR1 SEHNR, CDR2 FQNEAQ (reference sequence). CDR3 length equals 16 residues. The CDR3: CASSLDGLGAYNEHFF.

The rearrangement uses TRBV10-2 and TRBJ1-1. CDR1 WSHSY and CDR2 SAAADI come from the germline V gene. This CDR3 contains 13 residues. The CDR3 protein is CASSELSYTEAFF.

The CDR3: CASSFVENYGYTF. This rearrangement joins TRBV12-3 or TRBV12-4 to TRBJ1-2. The CDR3 is 13 residues long.

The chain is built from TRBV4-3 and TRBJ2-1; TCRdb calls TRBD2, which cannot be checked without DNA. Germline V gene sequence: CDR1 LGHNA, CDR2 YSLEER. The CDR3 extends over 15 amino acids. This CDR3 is CASSRASGDYNEQFF.

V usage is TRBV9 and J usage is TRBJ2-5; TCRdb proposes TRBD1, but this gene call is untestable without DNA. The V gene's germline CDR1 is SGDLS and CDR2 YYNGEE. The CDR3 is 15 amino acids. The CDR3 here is CASSVWGTGKETQYF. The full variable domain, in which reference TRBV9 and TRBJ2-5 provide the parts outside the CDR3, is DSGVTQTPKHLITATGQRVTLRCSPRSGDLSVYWYQQSLDQGLQFLIQYYNGEERAKGNILERFSAQQFPDLHSELNLSSLELGDSALYFCASSVWGTGKETQYFGPGTRLLVL.

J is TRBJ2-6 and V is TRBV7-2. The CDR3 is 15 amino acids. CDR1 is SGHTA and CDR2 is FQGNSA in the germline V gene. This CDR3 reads CASSLVDSGANVLTF.

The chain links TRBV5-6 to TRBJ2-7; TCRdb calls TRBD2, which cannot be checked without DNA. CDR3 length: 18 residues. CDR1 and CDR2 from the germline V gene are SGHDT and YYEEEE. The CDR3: CASSFDYLSGNSINEQYF.

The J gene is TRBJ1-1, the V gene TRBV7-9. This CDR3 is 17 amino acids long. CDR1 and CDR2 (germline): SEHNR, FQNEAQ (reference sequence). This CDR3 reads CASSLAGPSHMNTEAFF.

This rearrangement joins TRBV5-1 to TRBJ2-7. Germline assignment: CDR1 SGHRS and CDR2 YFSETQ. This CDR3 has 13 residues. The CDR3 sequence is CASNGQGAYEQYF. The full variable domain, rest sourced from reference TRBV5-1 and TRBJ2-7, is KAGVTQTPRYLIKTRGQQVTLSCSPISGHRSVSWYQQTPGQGLQFLFEYFSETQRNKGNFPGRFSGRQFSNSRSEMNVSTLELGDSALYLCASNGQGAYEQYFGPGTRLTVT.

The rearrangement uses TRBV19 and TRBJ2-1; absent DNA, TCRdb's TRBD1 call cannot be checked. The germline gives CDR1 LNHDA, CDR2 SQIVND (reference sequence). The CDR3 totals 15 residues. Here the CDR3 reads CASSMSGQPPNEQFF.

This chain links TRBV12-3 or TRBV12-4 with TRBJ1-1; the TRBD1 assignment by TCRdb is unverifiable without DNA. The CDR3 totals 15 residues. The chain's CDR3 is CASSTDRGLYTEAFF.

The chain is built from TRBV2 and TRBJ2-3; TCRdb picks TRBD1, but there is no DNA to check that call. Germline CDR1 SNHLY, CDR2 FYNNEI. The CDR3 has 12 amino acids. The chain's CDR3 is CASYGGGPTQYF. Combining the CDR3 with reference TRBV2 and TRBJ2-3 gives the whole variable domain EPEVTQTPSHQVTQMGQEVILRCVPISNHLYFYWYRQILGQKVEFLVSFYNNEISEKSEIFDDQFSVERPDGSNFTLKIRSTKLEDSAMYFCASYGGGPTQYFGPGTRLTVL.

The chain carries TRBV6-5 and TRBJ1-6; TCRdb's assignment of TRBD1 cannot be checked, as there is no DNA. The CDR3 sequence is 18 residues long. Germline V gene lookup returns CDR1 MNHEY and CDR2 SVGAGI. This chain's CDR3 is CASSYYHSRVDKNSPLHF.

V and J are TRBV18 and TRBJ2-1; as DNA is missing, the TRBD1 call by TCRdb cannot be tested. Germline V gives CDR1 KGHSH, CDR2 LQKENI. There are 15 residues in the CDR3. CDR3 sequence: CASSPGGGYYNEQFF.

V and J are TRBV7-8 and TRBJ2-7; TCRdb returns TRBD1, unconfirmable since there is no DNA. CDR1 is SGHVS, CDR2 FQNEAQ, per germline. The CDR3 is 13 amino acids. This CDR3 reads CASSSRVLYEQYF.

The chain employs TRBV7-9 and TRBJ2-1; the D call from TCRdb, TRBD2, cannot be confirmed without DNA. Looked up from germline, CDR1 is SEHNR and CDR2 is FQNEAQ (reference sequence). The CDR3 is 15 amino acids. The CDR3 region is CASSLRAGDHNEQFF.